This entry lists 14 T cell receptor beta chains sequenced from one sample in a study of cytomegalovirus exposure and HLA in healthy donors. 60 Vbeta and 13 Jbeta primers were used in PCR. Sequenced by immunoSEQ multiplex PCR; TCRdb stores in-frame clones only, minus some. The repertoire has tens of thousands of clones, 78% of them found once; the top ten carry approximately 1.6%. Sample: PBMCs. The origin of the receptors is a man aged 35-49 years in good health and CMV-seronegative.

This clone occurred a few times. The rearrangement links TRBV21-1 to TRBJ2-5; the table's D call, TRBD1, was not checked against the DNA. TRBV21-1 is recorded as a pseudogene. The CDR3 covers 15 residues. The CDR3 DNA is TGTGCCAGCAGCGACGGACAGGGGCGAAAAGAGACCCAGTACTTC. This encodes CASSDGQGRKETQYF.

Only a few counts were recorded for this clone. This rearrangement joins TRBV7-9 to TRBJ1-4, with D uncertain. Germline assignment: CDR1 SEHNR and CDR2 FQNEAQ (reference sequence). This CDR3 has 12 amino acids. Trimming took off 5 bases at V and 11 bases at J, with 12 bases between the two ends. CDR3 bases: TGTGCCAGCAGCCATCTCGAGGAGAAACTGTTTTTT. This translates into CASSHLEEKLFF.

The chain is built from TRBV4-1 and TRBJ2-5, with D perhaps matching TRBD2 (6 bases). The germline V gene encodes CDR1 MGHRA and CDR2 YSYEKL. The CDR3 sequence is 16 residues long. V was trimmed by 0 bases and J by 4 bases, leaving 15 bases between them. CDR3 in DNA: TGCGCCAGCAGCCAAGAGTCTGGGGGGTTCTTAGAGACCCAGTACTTC. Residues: CASSQESGGFLETQYF.

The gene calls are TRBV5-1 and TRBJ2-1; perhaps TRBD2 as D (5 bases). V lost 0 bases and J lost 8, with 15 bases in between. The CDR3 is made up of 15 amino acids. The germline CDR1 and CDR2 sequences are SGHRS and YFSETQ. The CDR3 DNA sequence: TGCGCCAGCAGCTTGGCCACAGACGACGGGGATGAGCAGTTCTTC. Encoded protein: CASSLATDDGDEQFF.

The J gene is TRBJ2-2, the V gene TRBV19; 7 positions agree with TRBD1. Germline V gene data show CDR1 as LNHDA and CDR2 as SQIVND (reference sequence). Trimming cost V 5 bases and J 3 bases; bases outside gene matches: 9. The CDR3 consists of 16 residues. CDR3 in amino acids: CASSPFGGQYTGELFF. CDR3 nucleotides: TGTGCCAGTAGTCCTTTTGGGGGACAGTACACCGGGGAGCTGTTTTTT.

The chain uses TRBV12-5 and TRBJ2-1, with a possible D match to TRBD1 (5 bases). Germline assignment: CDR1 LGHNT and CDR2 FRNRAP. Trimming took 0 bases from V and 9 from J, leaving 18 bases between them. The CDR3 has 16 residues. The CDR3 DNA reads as TGTGCTAGTGGTTTGGTTGGGGCTGGAGCCCTCAGTGAGCAGTTCTTC. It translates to CASGLVGAGALSEQFF.

CDR3 nucleotide sequence: TGTGCCAGCAGCAACAGGGAGACTCAGCCCCAGCATTTT. Translation: CASSNRETQPQHF. The gene calls are TRBV6-5 and TRBJ1-5; D is perhaps TRBD1 (6 bases). This CDR3 spans 13 amino acids. Trimming took 6 bases from V and 6 from J, leaving 12 bases between them. Germline CDR1 is MNHEY and CDR2 is SVGAGI.

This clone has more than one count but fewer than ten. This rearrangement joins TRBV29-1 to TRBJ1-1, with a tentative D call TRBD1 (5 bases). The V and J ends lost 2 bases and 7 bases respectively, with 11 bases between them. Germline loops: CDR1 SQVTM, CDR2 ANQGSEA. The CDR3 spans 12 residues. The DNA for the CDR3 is TGCAGCGTTGAAATTACAGGTATTGAAGCTTTCTTT. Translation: CSVEITGIEAFF. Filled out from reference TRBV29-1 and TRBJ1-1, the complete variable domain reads SAVISQKPSRDICQRGTSLTIQCQVDSQVTMMFWYRQQPGQSLTLIATANQGSEATYESGFVIDKFPISRPNLTFSTLTVSNMSPEDSSIYLCSVEITGIEAFFGQGTRLTVV.

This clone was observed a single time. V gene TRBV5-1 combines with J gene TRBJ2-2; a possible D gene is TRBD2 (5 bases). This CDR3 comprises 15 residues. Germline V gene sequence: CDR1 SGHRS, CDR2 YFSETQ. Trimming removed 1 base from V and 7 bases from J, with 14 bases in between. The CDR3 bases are TGCGCCAGCAGCTTGCGGCGGGCCGAGGGCGGGGAGCTGTTTTTT. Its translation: CASSLRRAEGGELFF.

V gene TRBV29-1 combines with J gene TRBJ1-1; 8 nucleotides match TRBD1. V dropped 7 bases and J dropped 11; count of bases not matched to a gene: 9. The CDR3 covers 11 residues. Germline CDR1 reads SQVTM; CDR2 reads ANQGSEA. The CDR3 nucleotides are TGCAGCGCTACTGGACAGGGAGAGGCTTTCTTT. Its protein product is CSATGQGEAFF.

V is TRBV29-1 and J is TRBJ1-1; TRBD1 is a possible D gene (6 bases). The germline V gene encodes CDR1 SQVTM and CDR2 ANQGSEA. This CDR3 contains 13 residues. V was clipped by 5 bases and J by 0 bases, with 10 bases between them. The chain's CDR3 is CSVMTGMNTEAFF. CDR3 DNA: TGCAGCGTTATGACAGGAATGAACACTGAAGCTTTCTTT.

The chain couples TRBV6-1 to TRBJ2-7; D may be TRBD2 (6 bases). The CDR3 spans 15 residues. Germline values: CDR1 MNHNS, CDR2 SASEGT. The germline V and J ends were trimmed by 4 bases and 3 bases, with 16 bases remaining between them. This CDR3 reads CASSGGKDPYYEQYF. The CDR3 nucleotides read TGTGCCAGCAGTGGCGGGAAAGACCCTTACTACGAGCAGTACTTC.

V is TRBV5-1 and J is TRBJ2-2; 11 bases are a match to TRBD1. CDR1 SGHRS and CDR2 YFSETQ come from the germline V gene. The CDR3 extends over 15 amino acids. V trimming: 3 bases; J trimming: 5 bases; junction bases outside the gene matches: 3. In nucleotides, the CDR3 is TGCGCCAGCAGCTCGGGACAGGGGGGGACCGGGGAGCTGTTTTTT. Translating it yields CASSSGQGGTGELFF.

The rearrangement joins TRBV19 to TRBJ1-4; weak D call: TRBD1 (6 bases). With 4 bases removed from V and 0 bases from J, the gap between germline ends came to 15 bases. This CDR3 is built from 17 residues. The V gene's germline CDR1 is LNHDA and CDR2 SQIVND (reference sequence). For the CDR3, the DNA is TGTGCCAGTAGTACCCCCTGGGGGCAGACAACTAATGAAAAACTGTTTTTT. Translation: CASSTPWGQTTNEKLFF.